This T cell receptor (beta chain) stems from a study of siplizumab effects on memory and regulatory T cells. The study's findings and limits: Confirmation was lacking for the suppressive function of proliferating Tregs derived from siplizumab cultures. Siplizumab gave mappable alloreactive CD4+ clones an average Treg-derived fraction of under 75%, against under 35% in controls.

Assayed TCR templates numbered 90,000 to 100,000 for each sample. TCRdb's table, derived via immunoSEQ multiplex PCR, lists solely in-frame clones and lacks some. The sample comprises about 100,000 clones, 94% of which are singletons, and roughly 0.62% rests with the top ten. V trimming: 4 bases; J trimming: 2 bases; junction bases outside the gene matches: 7. Germline V lookup: CDR1 MDHEN, CDR2 SYDVKM. This CDR3 is 16 amino acids long. A note on this clone: As yet, its antigen is unknown.

The sequencing input was Tregs sorted from blood. The TCR comes from a human donor in good health. The rearrangement uses TRBV28 and TRBJ2-1; 8 bases agree with TRBD1. This CDR3 is CASSSYRGYPYNEQFF. The CDR3 region has the DNA TGTGCCAGCAGTTCCTACAGGGGGTACCCCTACAATGAGCAGTTCTTC.